The entry that follows covers one T cell receptor (beta chain) sequence. It has no known antigen specificity. Base-call qualities are not available, and no considerably larger clone is one nucleotide away. Participants in the prospective study were aged about 18 to 95 years, lived in 20 to 25 United States geographic areas, and enrolled through a virtual design. In the prospective study, participants were assigned to cohorts based on the clinical history participants reported in a screening survey and a study questionnaire. Each participant in the prospective study had whole blood, serum and a nasopharyngeal or oropharyngeal swab collected by mobile phlebotomists. Over an approximately 2-month period, participants in the prospective study had the option of providing additional blood draws and questionnaires. Before DNA extraction, blood samples from the prospective study were shipped at room temperature or frozen.

The data are from a study of blood T cell repertoires in COVID-19 (dated by TCRdb to 2019 to 2021). About the study as a whole: For ImmuneRACE Cohort 3, a participant was defined as recovered based on two consecutive negative NP/OP PCR tests, clearance by a healthcare professional, or resolution of symptoms. The repertoires were released in a freely available public database intended as a resource for research on the immune response to SARS-CoV-2. Where available, HLA class I and class II types were taken from metadata supplied by the sample provider and were not determined by assay-based typing. The samples were drawn from the first 160 participants of the ongoing ImmuneRACE study and from over a thousand subjects provided by 6 global collaborators. Nearly every sample came with metadata listing a de-identified subject ID, COVID-19 status, age in years and sex. Subjects who had been exposed to COVID-19, were actively infected with it, or had recovered from it provided the deeply sampled blood TCRbeta repertoires that made up the dataset. Samples covering the acute and convalescent phases of COVID-19 were provided by collaborators in the United States, Italy and Spain. The prospective study material was composed of cDNA or gDNA derived from T cells, B-cell-depleted T cells, or PBMCs. Here is what the overall study found, with its caveats: The amount of clinical and demographic metadata varied by source and participant and was provided uncurated.

TCRbeta CDR3 regions were amplified from genomic DNA by means of the immunoSEQ Assay, a bias-controlled multiplex PCR. For the original study's pipeline: Nucleated cell counts per sample were estimated from amplification of reference gene primers within the assay. To quantify the absolute abundance of each unique TCRbeta CDR3 rearrangement, sequence reads were collapsed and filtered. For each sample, productive Simpson clonality was calculated as the square root of Simpson's diversity index over productive rearrangements. This immuneACCESS table, as held by TCRdb, lists in-frame sequences with V and J called but not all clones. Of the missing ones, under half trace to an unresolved V gene in checked studies; the others have no known cause. V, J and clone size derive from that table, while D and trimming were established from the DNA sequence. The table for this sample lists about 190,000 clones; about 88% of them were counted only once. Together, the top ten hold approximately 25% of the sample.

The receptor was derived from a middle-aged woman in a cohort exposed to, infected with or recovered from COVID-19 (not recorded which). Source material: PBMCs or T cells enriched from blood (not recorded which).

The DNA sequence follows: TGCAGTGCTAGTGGAGAAGGGGGATCCTACGAGCAGTACTTC. Its translation is CSASGEGGSYEQYF. The chain employs TRBV20-1 and TRBJ2-7; tentative D gene TRBD1, with 6 bases matching. At the junction V is shortened by 3 bases and J by 1 base, with 13 bases in between. The germline V gene (reference sequence) yields DFQATT for CDR1 and SNEGSKA for CDR2. The CDR3 measures 14 amino acids from cysteine to phenylalanine. The CDR3 DNA has 42 bases and is translated from base 1.